Listed here is a single T cell receptor beta chain. The antigen is undetermined. The data originate from a study of blood T cells in healthy people across ages. In the study overall: Every two T cells gave about one barcoded beta molecule via template switching. Study-wide results and limits: The donors' CMV status was not determined, possibly confounding changes in expanded clonotypes. Naive T cell percentage by flow cytometry tracked strongly with beta diversity.

The CDR3 has 14 residues. V was clipped by 4 bases and J by 6 bases; unmatched bases: 3. Each sample provided at least 5.5 micrograms of extracted total RNA. A second PCR of 7 to 11 cycles used a sample-barcoded 5' primer and a J-beta primer mix. In TCRdb, the 5' RACE reads were re-called with MiXCR into one record per CDR3 protein. Among 850,000 to 1,100,000 distinct CDR3 sequences listed, 35% to 40% were seen once. Sequencing used blood. The rearrangement links TRBV12-3 or TRBV12-4 to TRBJ2-1, with 10 bases identical to TRBD1. The clonotype originates from a man aged 18 to 30 in good health. The CDR3 reads CASSSDRGPNEQFF. DNA for the CDR3: TGTGCCAGCAGTTCTGACAGGGGGCCCAATGAGCAGTTCTTC.